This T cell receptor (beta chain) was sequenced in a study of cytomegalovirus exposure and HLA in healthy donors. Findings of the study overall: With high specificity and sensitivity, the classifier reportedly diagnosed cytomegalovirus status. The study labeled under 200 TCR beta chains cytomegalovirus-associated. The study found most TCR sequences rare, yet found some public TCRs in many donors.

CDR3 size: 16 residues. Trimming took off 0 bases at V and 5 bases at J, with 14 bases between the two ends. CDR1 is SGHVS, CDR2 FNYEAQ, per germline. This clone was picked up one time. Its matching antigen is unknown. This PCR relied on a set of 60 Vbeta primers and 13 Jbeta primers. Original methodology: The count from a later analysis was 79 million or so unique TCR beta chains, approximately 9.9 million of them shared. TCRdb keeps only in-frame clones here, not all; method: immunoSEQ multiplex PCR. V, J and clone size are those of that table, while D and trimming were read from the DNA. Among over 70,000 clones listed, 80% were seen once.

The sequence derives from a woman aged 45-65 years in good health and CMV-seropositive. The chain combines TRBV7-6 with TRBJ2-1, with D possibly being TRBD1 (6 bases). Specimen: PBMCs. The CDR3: CASSLAGTLANNEQFF. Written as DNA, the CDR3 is TGTGCCAGCAGCTTAGCGGGGACACTTGCCAACAATGAGCAGTTCTTC.